This is a list of T cell receptor beta chains from one sample in a study of T-cell memory formation after mild COVID-19. TCRdb reprocessed the 5' RACE reads with MiXCR, giving one entry per CDR3 protein. The sample has about 560,000 distinct CDR3 sequences, 15% to 20% seen once; the top ten hold approximately 8.1%. The sample consisted of PBMCs or a T cell subset sorted from them (not recorded which). Receptors originate from an adult woman who had mild COVID-19 (a few samples of this study predate the infection). Cell type and time point are not known. Both conserved end residues are part of each CDR3. Rows give clone size only sometimes, using once, few, many, or a class for an expanded clone.

v_call: TRBV3-1
clone_size: .
cdr3_aa: CASSQVLARNNEQFF

v_call: TRBV30
clone_size: .
cdr3_aa: CAWNIGGGYEQYF

v_call: TRBV20-1
clone_size: few
cdr3_aa: CSARRQGNTEAFF

v_call: TRBV15
clone_size: .
cdr3_aa: CATSRDGAVGWDEQYF

v_call: TRBV10-3
clone_size: few
cdr3_aa: CAISLDSQMLYGYTF

v_call: TRBV18
clone_size: .
cdr3_aa: CASSPPGGANTEAFF

v_call: TRBV6-6
clone_size: .
cdr3_aa: CASSYLASGRAGANVLTF

v_call: TRBV24-1
clone_size: .
cdr3_aa: CATSDLPNNEQFF

v_call: TRBV20-1
clone_size: few
cdr3_aa: CSANTDRKANTIYF

v_call: TRBV11-2
clone_size: few
cdr3_aa: CASSLERLPPYEQYF

v_call: TRBV18
clone_size: few
cdr3_aa: CASSPPSSTEAFF

v_call: TRBV11-3
clone_size: once
cdr3_aa: CASSPGGAGVQYF

v_call: TRBV19
clone_size: few
cdr3_aa: CASGQGATYEQYF

v_call: TRBV6-5
clone_size: many
cdr3_aa: CASGPTSGALIREQYF

v_call: TRBV15
clone_size: .
cdr3_aa: CATSRGVFSGQGETGANVLTF

v_call: TRBV29-1
clone_size: many
cdr3_aa: CSVEGTGGEQYF

v_call: TRBV5-1
clone_size: few
cdr3_aa: CASSLANITDTQYF

v_call: TRBV6-1
clone_size: .
cdr3_aa: CASSEEVRNYGYTF

v_call: TRBV7-9
clone_size: few
cdr3_aa: CASSPRQEVSYEQYF

v_call: TRBV15
clone_size: .
cdr3_aa: CATSRGLTSGVPPDTQYF

v_call: TRBV6-5
clone_size: few
cdr3_aa: CASSQGIDRARGYTF

v_call: TRBV2
clone_size: .
cdr3_aa: CASSDPTSSGRASYNEQFF

v_call: TRBV5-4
clone_size: .
cdr3_aa: CASSFMRQGGGEQFF

v_call: TRBV19
clone_size: few
cdr3_aa: CASSIIGVRNTIYF

v_call: TRBV9
clone_size: many
cdr3_aa: CASSGRGRGTNEQFF

v_call: TRBV30
clone_size: few
cdr3_aa: CAWSDRSPGEQYF

v_call: TRBV6-5
clone_size: few
cdr3_aa: CASSRTADRLNSPLHF

v_call: TRBV7-2
clone_size: few
cdr3_aa: CASSLAGVQYF

v_call: TRBV20-1
clone_size: many
cdr3_aa: CSARDRRNPNQPQHF